This T cell receptor (beta chain) was documented in a study of T cells in localized non-small cell lung cancer. CDR3 length: 17 amino acids. The trim removed 3 bases at V and 9 bases at J, leaving 18 bases unmatched. Germline CDR1 and CDR2: SGDLS and YYNGEE. Concerning this clone itself: No antigen is known for it.

Study-wide findings and caveats: Heterogeneity stays possible, as sequencing covered only one tumor region. Out of the top 100 tumor clones, a median around 57 were seen in adjacent lung.

Assay used: immunoSEQ multiplex PCR; TCRdb lists only in-frame clones, some missing. This repertoire shows 70,000 to 80,000 clones, approximately 90% found once; its top ten account for about 20%. The rearrangement uses TRBV9 and TRBJ2-1; 7 positions agree with TRBD1. The sequencing here drew on peripheral blood, taken before any cancer treatment. The source is a woman aged 35-75 years with stage I squamous cell lung carcinoma. The CDR3 nucleotides read TGTGCCAGCAGCGCTGGAAACCGGGACAGTCCTATGGGTGAGCAGTTCTTC. Translating it yields CASSAGNRDSPMGEQFF. Complete variable domain (other parts from reference TRBV9 and TRBJ2-1): DSGVTQTPKHLITATGQRVTLRCSPRSGDLSVYWYQQSLDQGLQFLIQYYNGEERAKGNILERFSAQQFPDLHSELNLSSLELGDSALYFCASSAGNRDSPMGEQFFGPGTRLTVL.